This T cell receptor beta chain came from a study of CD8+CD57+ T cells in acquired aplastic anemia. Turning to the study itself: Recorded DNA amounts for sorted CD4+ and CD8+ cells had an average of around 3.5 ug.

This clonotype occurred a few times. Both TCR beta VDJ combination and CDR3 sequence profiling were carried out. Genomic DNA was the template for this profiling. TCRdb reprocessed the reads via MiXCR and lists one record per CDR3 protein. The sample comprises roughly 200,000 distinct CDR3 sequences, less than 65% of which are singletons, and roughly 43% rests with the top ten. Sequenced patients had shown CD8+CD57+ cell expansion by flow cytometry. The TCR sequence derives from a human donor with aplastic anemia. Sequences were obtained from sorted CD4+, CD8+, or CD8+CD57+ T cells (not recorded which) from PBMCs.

The CDR3 sequence is CASSFGTGANVLTF. DNA of the CDR3: TGTGCCAGCAGCTTCGGAACTGGGGCCAACGTCCTGACTTTC. This chain joins TRBV7-6 and TRBJ2-6; D is undetermined. The germline V gene encodes CDR1 SGHVS and CDR2 FNYEAQ. The V end lost 3 bases, the J end lost 2 bases, and 5 bases lay between the germline ends. CDR3 length: 14 residues.